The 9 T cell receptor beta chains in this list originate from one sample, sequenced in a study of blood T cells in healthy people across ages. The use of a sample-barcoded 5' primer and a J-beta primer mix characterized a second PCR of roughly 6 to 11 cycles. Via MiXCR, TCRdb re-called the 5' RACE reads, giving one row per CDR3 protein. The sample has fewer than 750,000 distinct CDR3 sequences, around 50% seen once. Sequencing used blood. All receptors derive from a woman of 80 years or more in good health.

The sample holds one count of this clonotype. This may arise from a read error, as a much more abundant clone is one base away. The CDR3 loop is CASSRAGTGPYNEQYF. The DNA of the CDR3 is TGTGCCAGCAGTCGTGCGGGGACAGGGCCTTACAATGAGCAGTACTTC. V usage is TRBV27 and J usage is TRBJ2-7; TRBD1 matches at 9 bases. This CDR3 contains 16 residues. V was clipped by 5 bases and J by 7 bases; unmatched bases: 15. Germline-derived CDR1 and CDR2 are MNHEY and SMNVEV (reference sequence).

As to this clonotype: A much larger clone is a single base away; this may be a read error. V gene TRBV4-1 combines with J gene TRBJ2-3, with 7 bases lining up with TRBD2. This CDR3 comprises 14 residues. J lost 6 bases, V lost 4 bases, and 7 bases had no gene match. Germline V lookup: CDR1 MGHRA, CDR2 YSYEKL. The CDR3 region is CASSRAAGRDTQYF. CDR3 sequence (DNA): TGCGCCAGCAGCCGAGCAGCGGGGAGGGATACGCAGTATTTT.

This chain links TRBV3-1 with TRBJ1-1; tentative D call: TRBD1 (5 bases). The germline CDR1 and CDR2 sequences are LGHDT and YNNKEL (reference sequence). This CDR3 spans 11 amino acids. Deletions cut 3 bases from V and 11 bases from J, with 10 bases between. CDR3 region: CASSQGWGAFF. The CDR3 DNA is TGTGCCAGCAGCCAGGGATGGGGCGCTTTCTTT.

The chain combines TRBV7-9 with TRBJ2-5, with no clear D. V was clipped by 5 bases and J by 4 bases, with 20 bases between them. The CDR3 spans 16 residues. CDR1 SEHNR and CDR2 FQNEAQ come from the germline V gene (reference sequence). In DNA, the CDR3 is TGTGCCAGCAGCCCCCAAATAAAGGCGAGGATAGAGACCCAGTACTTC. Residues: CASSPQIKARIETQYF.

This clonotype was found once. In nucleotides, the CDR3 is TGTGCCAGCAGCCGATTCAATAGCGGGGGGAGGAATGAGCAGTTCTTC. Its translation: CASSRFNSGGRNEQFF. The chain joins TRBV7-2 to TRBJ2-1; 10 bases fit TRBD2. The CDR3 contains 16 residues. V lost 5 bases, J lost 7 bases, and 11 bases stayed unmatched. Germline CDR1 reads SGHTA; CDR2 reads FQGNSA.

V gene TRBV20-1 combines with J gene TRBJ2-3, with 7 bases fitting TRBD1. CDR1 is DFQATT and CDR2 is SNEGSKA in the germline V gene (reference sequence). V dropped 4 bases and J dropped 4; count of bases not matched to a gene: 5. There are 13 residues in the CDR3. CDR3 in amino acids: CSATGQAADTQYF. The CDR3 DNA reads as TGCAGTGCTACCGGACAGGCAGCAGATACGCAGTATTTT.

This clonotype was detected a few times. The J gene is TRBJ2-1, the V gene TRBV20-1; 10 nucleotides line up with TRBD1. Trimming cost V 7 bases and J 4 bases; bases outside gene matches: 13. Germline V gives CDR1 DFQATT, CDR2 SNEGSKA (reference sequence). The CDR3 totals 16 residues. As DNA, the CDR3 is TGCAGTGTTCTCCTGGGCGGACAGGGGGAATACAATGAGCAGTTCTTC. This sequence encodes CSVLLGGQGEYNEQFF.

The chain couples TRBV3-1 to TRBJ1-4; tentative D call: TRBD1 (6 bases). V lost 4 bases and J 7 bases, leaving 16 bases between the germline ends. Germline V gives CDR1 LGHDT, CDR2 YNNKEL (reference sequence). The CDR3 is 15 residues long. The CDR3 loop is CASSLQAGAGEKLFF. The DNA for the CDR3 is TGTGCCAGCAGCCTACAAGCGGGGGCAGGTGAAAAACTGTTTTTT. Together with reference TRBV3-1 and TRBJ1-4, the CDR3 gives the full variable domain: DTAVSQTPKYLVTQMGNDKSIKCEQNLGHDTMYWYKQDSKKFLKIMFSYNNKELIINETVPNRFSPKSPDKAHLNLHINSLELGDSAVYFCASSLQAGAGEKLFFGSGTQLSVL.

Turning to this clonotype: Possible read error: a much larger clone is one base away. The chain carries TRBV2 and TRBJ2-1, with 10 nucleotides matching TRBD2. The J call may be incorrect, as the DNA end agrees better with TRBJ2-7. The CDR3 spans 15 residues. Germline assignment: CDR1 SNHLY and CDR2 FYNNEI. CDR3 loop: CASRIAGGSYNEQYF. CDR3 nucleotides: TGTGCCAGCAGGATAGCGGGGGGTTCCTACAATGAGCAGTACTTC.